This TCR beta chain was profiled in a study of blood T cell repertoires in COVID-19. On the study more broadly: Samples representing acute and convalescent COVID-19 were sourced from the United States, Italy and Spain.

TCRdb's table, derived via immunoSEQ multiplex PCR, lists solely in-frame clones and lacks some. The sample carries roughly 350,000 clones, around 86% recorded once. While infection was still active, Seattle patients were enrolled and then followed longitudinally. V lost 1 base, J lost 5 bases, and 5 bases stayed unmatched. This CDR3 region has 16 residues. The germline gives CDR1 LNHDA, CDR2 SQIVND (reference sequence). This chain links TRBV19 with TRBJ1-4; 9 bases line up with TRBD1. The receptor was isolated from a woman in her fifties or sixties with COVID-19, enrolled during active disease. The sample consisted of peripheral blood. This CDR3 reads CASSIAGQGGNEKLFF. The CDR3 nucleotides read TGTGCCAGTAGTATAGCGGGACAGGGAGGCAATGAAAAACTGTTTTTT.